This T cell receptor beta chain was retrieved from a study of cytomegalovirus exposure and HLA in healthy donors. Study results and caveats: Accounts indicate the classifier identified cytomegalovirus status with strong specificity and sensitivity. Overall, around 160 TCR beta chains were annotated as cytomegalovirus-associated.

The V and J ends lost 6 bases and 6 bases, in that order; junction bases with no gene match: 7. The CDR3 covers 15 residues. Germline loops: CDR1 SEHNR, CDR2 FQNEAQ (reference sequence). In the PCR, 60 Vbeta and 13 Jbeta primers were used. Per the original data handling: Unique TCR beta chains numbered about 79 million in a later analysis, with around 11 million shared. Here immunoSEQ multiplex PCR was the method, and the copy in TCRdb shows in-frame clones only, minus some. V and J calls and clone size follow that table, whereas D and trimming were derived from the DNA. The data contain 170,000 or so clones, around three quarters of them singletons. Turning to this clone: Its specificity is not known.

Sequencing was performed on PBMCs. The TCR sequence derives from a boy aged 10-17 years in good health and CMV-seronegative. V usage is TRBV7-9 and J usage is TRBJ2-1; 11 bases agree with TRBD2. Written as DNA, the CDR3 is TGTGCCAGCAGTTTGACTAGCGGGGAATCCAATGAGCAGTTCTTC. Its translation: CASSLTSGESNEQFF. Based on the CDR3 plus reference TRBV7-9 and TRBJ2-1, the full variable domain is DTGVSQNPRHKITKRGQNVTFRCDPISEHNRLYWYRQTLGQGPEFLTYFQNEAQLEKSRLLSDRFSAERPKGSFSTLEIQRTEQGDSAMYLCASSLTSGESNEQFFGPGTRLTVL.